This T cell receptor beta chain comes out of a study of T cell repertoires in cytomegalovirus infection. Whole-study results and caveats: The study found HLA-C-restricted CMV-specific TCR beta clonotypes dominating the ex vivo response. Frequencies of public TCR beta families were cumulated, and this identified carriers of CMV plus the relevant HLA.

The CDR3 sequence is 16 residues long. Trimming left V 1 base short and J 5 bases short, with 17 bases between. In germline, CDR1 is SGHTA, CDR2 FQGNSA. TCRdb reprocessed the reads via MiXCR and lists one record per CDR3 protein. The profile shows around 200,000 distinct CDR3 sequences, about 17% of them singletons. This clonotype was picked up a small number of times. Its antigen is undetermined. The clonotype comes from a human donor in good health (CMV status not recorded). Some clones in this sample may be carry-over from other donors' samples. V and J are TRBV7-2 and TRBJ1-2; D is unresolved. Sequenced input: CD8+ T cells from PBMCs. CDR3 sequence: CASSLDPGLDWYGYTF. The CDR3 bases are TGTGCCAGCAGCTTAGATCCTGGATTGGATTGGTATGGCTACACCTTC.